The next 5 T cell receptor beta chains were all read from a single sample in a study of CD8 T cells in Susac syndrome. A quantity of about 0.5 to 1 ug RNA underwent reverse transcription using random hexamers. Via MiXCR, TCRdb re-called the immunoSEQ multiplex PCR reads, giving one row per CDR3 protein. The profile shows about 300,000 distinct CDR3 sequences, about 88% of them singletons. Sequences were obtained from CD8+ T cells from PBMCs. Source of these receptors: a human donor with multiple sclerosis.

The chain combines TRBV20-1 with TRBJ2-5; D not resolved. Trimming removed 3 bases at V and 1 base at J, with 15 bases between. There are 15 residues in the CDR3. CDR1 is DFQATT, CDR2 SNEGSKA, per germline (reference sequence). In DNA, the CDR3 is TGCAGTGCTAGGCCCGGGCGAGATATCCAAGAGACCCAGTACTTC. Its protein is CSARPGRDIQETQYF.

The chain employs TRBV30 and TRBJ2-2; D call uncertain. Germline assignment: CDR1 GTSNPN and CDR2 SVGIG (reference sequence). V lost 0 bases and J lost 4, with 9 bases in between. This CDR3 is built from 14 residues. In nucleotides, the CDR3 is TGTGCCTGGAGTGTACCTCCGGGCACCGGGGAGCTGTTTTTT. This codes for CAWSVPPGTGELFF.

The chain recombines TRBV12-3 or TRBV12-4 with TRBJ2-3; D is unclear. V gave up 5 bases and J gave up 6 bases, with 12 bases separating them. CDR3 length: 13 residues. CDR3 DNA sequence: TGTGCCAGCAGTCCCCCCGCAACGGATACGCAGTATTTT. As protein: CASSPPATDTQYF.

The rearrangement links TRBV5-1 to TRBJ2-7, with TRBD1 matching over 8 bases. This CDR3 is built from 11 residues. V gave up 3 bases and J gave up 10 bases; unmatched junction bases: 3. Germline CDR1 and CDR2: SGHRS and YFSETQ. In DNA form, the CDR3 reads TGCGCCAGCAGCTGGGGGACAGGCCAGTACTTC. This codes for CASSWGTGQYF.

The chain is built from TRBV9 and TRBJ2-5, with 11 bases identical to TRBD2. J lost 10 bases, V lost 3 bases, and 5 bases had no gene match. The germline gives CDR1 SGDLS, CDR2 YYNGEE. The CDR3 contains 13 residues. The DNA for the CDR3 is TGTGCCAGCAGCGCGACTAGCGGGATCGACCAGTACTTC. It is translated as CASSATSGIDQYF.